This TCR beta chain was documented in a study of cytomegalovirus exposure and HLA in healthy donors. Study-level findings and limits: Researchers counted over 150 TCR beta chains as cytomegalovirus-associated. Confirmation was obtained in vitro that a few CMV-associated chains are specific for CMV antigens.

Germline V lookup: CDR1 MDHEN, CDR2 SYDVKM. Trimming left V 4 bases short and J 1 base short, with 10 bases between. CDR3 length equals 15 residues. Profiled with immunoSEQ multiplex PCR; TCRdb holds only in-frame clones, not every one. The sample lists about 160,000 clones, less than 90% seen once, with approximately 10% in the top ten. This clone was counted between two and nine times. Its specificity is not known. The validation cohort, a group of more than 95 subjects, included the donors and was separate from the approximately 700-subject first cohort. The sequence was obtained from a man aged 25-45 years in good health and CMV-seropositive. Sequenced material: PBMCs. This chain connects TRBV28 to TRBJ1-4, with D tentatively TRBD1 (6 bases). For the CDR3, the DNA is TGTGCCAGCAGTTCCGGGGGGCGAACTAATGAAAAACTGTTTTTT. It codes for CASSSGGRTNEKLFF.